These T cell receptor beta chains were read from a single sample in a study. TCRdb reprocessed the RT-PCR reads with MiXCR, giving one entry per CDR3 protein. The table lists almost 700,000 distinct CDR3 sequences, 12% to 15% of them singletons. Sequencing was carried out using memory CD4+ T cells from blood. These receptors came from a female donor in good health, serving as a healthy control. Both conserved end residues are part of each CDR3. D genes are given only for firm matches. The size field is filled for only some rows; it gives once, few, many or a size class.

j_call | d_call | v_call | clone_size | cdr3_nt | cdr3_aa
TRBJ2-3 | TRBD2 | TRBV27 | once | TGTGCCAGCAGCCGACGTGGGGCGCGGGAGGATACGCAGTATTTT | CASSRRGAREDTQYF
TRBJ2-1 | NA | TRBV7-9 | few | TGTGCCAGCAGCCCGTATCAAAGTTCTGAGCAGTTCTTC | CASSPYQSSEQFF
TRBJ2-2 | TRBD2 | TRBV7-2 | many | TGTGCCAGCAGCTTACTAGCGGGAGGCGGCACCGGGGAGCTGTTTTTT | CASSLLAGGGTGELFF
TRBJ2-1 | TRBD2 | TRBV20-1 | NA | TGCAGTGCTAGAAATAGCGGGAGAAATTACAATGAGCAGTTCTTC | CSARNSGRNYNEQFF
TRBJ1-1 | NA | TRBV6-5 | many | TGTGCCAGCAGGCCTACTTCGACAGCTAACACTGAAGCTTTCTTT | CASRPTSTANTEAFF
TRBJ2-3 | NA | TRBV6-5 | few | TGTGCCAGCAGTTATATGGGATTCACAGATACGCAGTATTTT | CASSYMGFTDTQYF
TRBJ1-5 | NA | TRBV12-3/TRBV12-4 | many | TGTGCCAGCAGTTTAGCAGGGCAAAGCAATCAGCCCCAGCATTTT | CASSLAGQSNQPQHF
TRBJ1-1 | NA | TRBV20-1 | NA | TGCAGTGCTAGAGTCCCGGACACCACTGAAGCTTTCTTT | CSARVPDTTEAFF
TRBJ2-3 | TRBD2 | TRBV27 | NA | TGTGCCAGCAGTTTGGCGCGGAGCGGGGCGAGAACAGATACGCAGTATTTT | CASSLARSGARTDTQYF
TRBJ1-3 | NA | TRBV20-1 | NA | TGCAGTGCTAGGCCCCACCGCGGGGGAGGCTCTGGAAACACCATATATTTT | CSARPHRGGGSGNTIYF
TRBJ2-5 | NA | TRBV18 | few | TGTGCCAGCTCACCACCACTACAGGGCCAAGAGACCCAGTACTTC | CASSPPLQGQETQYF
TRBJ2-1 | NA | TRBV20-1 | NA | TGCAGTGCTCGAGAGGGCCTAGTTCAGTTCAATGAGCAGTTCTTC | CSAREGLVQFNEQFF
TRBJ2-7 | NA | TRBV27 | many | TGTGCCAGCAGTTCTCCCCCCGGGGAGCAGTACTTC | CASSSPPGEQYF
TRBJ2-7 | TRBD2 | TRBV9 | many | TGTGCCAGCAGCGTACTAGCGGCCTCCTACGAGCAGTACTTC | CASSVLAASYEQYF
TRBJ1-4 | NA | TRBV5-1 | few | TGCGCCAGCAGGGACAGTAGTAGCGAAAAACTGTTTTTT | CASRDSSSEKLFF
TRBJ2-7 | TRBD1 | TRBV2 | NA | TGTGCCAGCAGTGGCCCTAGGGGGGGACAGGGGAAAATCATAACCGGATACGAGCAGTACTTC | CASSGPRGGQGKIITGYEQYF
TRBJ2-5 | NA | TRBV20-1 | many | TGCAGTGCTAGAGGCCTAGCGAACCAAGAGACCCAGTACTTC | CSARGLANQETQYF
TRBJ1-1 | NA | TRBV9 | NA | TGTGCCAGCAGCGTGGTTCCTGACCCCAACACTGAAGCTTTCTTT | CASSVVPDPNTEAFF
TRBJ1-2 | TRBD1 | TRBV20-1 | NA | TGCAGTGCTAGAGATTGGGGCACAGGGGTGGGCTACACCTTC | CSARDWGTGVGYTF
TRBJ2-5 | TRBD1 | TRBV27 | NA | TGTGCCAGCAGTTTAACTCCCGACAGGGGAGAGACCCAGTACTTC | CASSLTPDRGETQYF
TRBJ2-7 | TRBD1 | TRBV30 | NA | TGTGCCTATCAAAGGGGGCTTGACGAGCAGTACTTC | CAYQRGLDEQYF
TRBJ2-1 | TRBD1 | TRBV20-1 | many | TGCAGTGCTACCGGGGACAGGGGGCTTGAGTTCTTC | CSATGDRGLEFF
TRBJ2-5 | TRBD2 | TRBV20-1 | few | TGCAGTGCTGGAACTAGCGGGAGTTTCACGGAGACCCAGTACTTC | CSAGTSGSFTETQYF
TRBJ2-3 | NA | TRBV5-5 | NA | TGTGCCAGCAGCTTGGCCCCAAGCTCTAGCACAGATACGCAGTATTTT | CASSLAPSSSTDTQYF
TRBJ2-7 | TRBD1 | TRBV6-2/TRBV6-3 | many | TGTGCCAGCAGCTCCGGGACAGACGCCCGCTACGAGCAGTACTTC | CASSSGTDARYEQYF
TRBJ2-4 | NA | TRBV7-2 | once | TGTGCCAGCAGCTTAGTCCCACGGAACATTCAGTACTTC | CASSLVPRNIQYF
TRBJ1-1 | TRBD1 | TRBV5-1 | many | TGCGCCAGCAGCAGCTTGGGACAGGCAAACACTGAAGCTTTCTTT | CASSSLGQANTEAFF
TRBJ2-1 | NA | TRBV6-4 | many | TGTGCCAGCAGTCCCTCCCCGGGGGCAACCGGCAATGAGCAGTTCTTC | CASSPSPGATGNEQFF